A single sample is the source of the 8 T cell receptor beta chains below, sequenced in a study of cytomegalovirus exposure and HLA in healthy donors. The PCR ran on 60 Vbeta and 13 Jbeta primers. Profiling relied on immunoSEQ multiplex PCR, and the TCRdb table lists in-frame clones only, not all of them. The table records around 150,000 clones, 75% to 85% of them present only once. Sequencing was carried out using PBMCs. Receptors originate from a man aged 50-59 years in good health and CMV-seropositive.

The rearrangement links TRBV27 to TRBJ1-2, with unresolved D. This CDR3 has 13 amino acids. V lost 6 bases and J lost 1, with 9 bases in between. Germline V CDR1 and CDR2: MNHEY, SMNVEV (reference sequence). CDR3 amino acids: CASRLGSNYGYTF. The CDR3 nucleotides read TGTGCCAGCAGATTAGGCAGTAACTATGGCTACACCTTC.

V is TRBV30 and J is TRBJ1-2; TRBD1 aligns across 8 bases. V dropped 3 bases and J dropped 4; count of bases not matched to a gene: 7. Germline V gives CDR1 GTSNPN, CDR2 SVGIG (reference sequence). The CDR3 extends over 14 amino acids. The CDR3 nucleotides are TGTGCCTGGAGCCATGTGGACAGGGTCTATGGCTACACCTTC. It codes for CAWSHVDRVYGYTF.

Concerning this clone itself: Other DNA variants within this sample encode the same CDR3. The chain recombines TRBV13 with TRBJ1-1; a weak D match, TRBD1 (5 bases). Germline lookup yields CDR1 PRHDT and CDR2 FYEKMQ (reference sequence). V was clipped by 5 bases and J by 1 base, with 14 bases between them. CDR3 size: 15 residues. CDR3 sequence: CASSLKGAGNTEAFF. The CDR3 DNA reads as TGTGCCAGCAGCCTAAAAGGGGCCGGGAACACTGAAGCTTTCTTT.

V gene TRBV6-6 combines with J gene TRBJ1-4; D is possibly TRBD1 (5 bases). The CDR3 runs 15 residues. The ends were cut back, 4 bases at V and 8 bases at J, with 17 bases in the middle. The germline CDR1 and CDR2 sequences are MNHNY and SVGAGI (reference sequence). CDR3 region: CASSFVGTGGEKLFF. The CDR3 DNA reads as TGTGCCAGCAGTTTCGTGGGGACGGGGGGGGAAAAACTGTTTTTT.

The rearrangement uses TRBV9 and TRBJ1-6; TRBD1 matches 10 bases. With V trimmed by 1 base and J by 10 bases, 5 bases remained unmatched. The CDR3 is made up of 15 amino acids. Germline-derived CDR1 and CDR2 are SGDLS and YYNGEE. CDR3 amino acids: CASSVSTGGASPLHF. The CDR3 DNA reads TGTGCCAGCAGCGTATCGACAGGGGGCGCATCACCCCTCCACTTT.

The gene calls are TRBV2 and TRBJ2-7, with D unresolved. Per the germline V gene, CDR1 is SNHLY and CDR2 is FYNNEI. V was trimmed by 4 bases and J by 5 bases, leaving 6 bases between them. The CDR3 has 11 amino acids. The CDR3 bases are TGTGCCAGCAGTGTGGCAAACGAGCAGTACTTC. It is translated as CASSVANEQYF.

The gene calls are TRBV4-2 and TRBJ1-5; 10 nucleotides line up with TRBD1. With V trimmed by 4 bases and J by 3 bases, 6 bases remained unmatched. CDR1 is LGHNA, CDR2 YNFKEQ, per germline. The CDR3 length is 16 residues. The CDR3 nucleotides are TGTGCCAGCAGCCCATCCGGGACAGGGGCCAATCAGCCCCAGCATTTT. It encodes CASSPSGTGANQPQHF.

This sequence joins TRBV5-4 and TRBJ2-7, with 8 nucleotides matching TRBD2. Trimming took 2 bases from V and 7 from J; bases not matched to a gene: 8. The CDR3 extends over 14 amino acids. CDR1 and CDR2 from the germline V gene are SGHNT and YYREEE (reference sequence). CDR3 bases: TGTGCCAGCAGCTTACGGGGGGGGTCGGGTGAGCAGTACTTC. It codes for CASSLRGGSGEQYF.